What follows are 27 T cell receptor beta chains derived from one specimen sequenced in a study of blood T cell repertoires in COVID-19. Clones were read by immunoSEQ multiplex PCR, and TCRdb kept only the in-frame ones, dropping some. The sample includes about 130,000 clones, approximately 86% seen only once; the top ten take about an eighth. What was sequenced was peripheral blood. These receptors originate from a woman in her 70s with COVID-19, enrolled during active disease.

The genes are TRBV6-4 and TRBJ1-5; D ambiguous. CDR1 is MRHNA, CDR2 SNTAGT, per germline. There are 13 residues in the CDR3. Trimming cost V 3 bases and J 4 bases, with 7 bases left between them. The DNA for the CDR3 is TGTGCCAGCAGTGAGGGGAGTAATCAGCCCCAGCATTTT. It yields the protein CASSEGSNQPQHF.

The chain links TRBV6-5 to TRBJ2-5; TRBD2 aligns across 11 bases. V trimming: 7 bases; J trimming: 5 bases; junction bases outside the gene matches: 6. The CDR3 consists of 14 residues. CDR1 is MNHEY, CDR2 SVGAGI, per germline. The CDR3 loop reads CASTSSGGEETQYF. The CDR3 bases are TGTGCCAGCACAAGTAGCGGGGGGGAGGAGACCCAGTACTTC.

V and J are TRBV5-1 and TRBJ1-1; D is unresolved. CDR1 and CDR2 (germline): SGHRS, YFSETQ. This CDR3 comprises 13 residues. V lost 1 base and J 0 bases, leaving 4 bases between the germline ends. This chain's CDR3 is CASSLSMNTEAFF. The CDR3 DNA reads as TGCGCCAGCAGCTTGTCAATGAACACTGAAGCTTTCTTT.

The V gene is TRBV10-3, the J gene TRBJ1-4, with 8 bases aligning to TRBD1. Germline CDR1 reads ENHRY; CDR2 reads SYGVKD. The CDR3 extends over 16 amino acids. V gave up 8 bases and J gave up 1 base; unmatched junction bases: 9. Here the CDR3 DNA reads TGTGCCATCTCGTCCGGACAGGGAAGAACTAATGAAAAACTGTTTTTT. Its protein product is CAISSGQGRTNEKLFF.

The rearrangement uses TRBV5-4 and TRBJ2-1; TRBD2 aligns across 8 bases. The J segment lost 3 bases and the V segment lost 4 bases, leaving 12 bases of the junction unmatched. Per the germline V gene, CDR1 is SGHNT and CDR2 is YYREEE (reference sequence). The CDR3 runs 17 residues. The CDR3 loop is CASSPGGERGSYNEQFF. The CDR3 bases are TGTGCCAGCAGCCCCGGCGGGGAGCGGGGGAGCTACAATGAGCAGTTCTTC.

The CDR3 coding sequence is TGTGCCAGCAGCCAAGTCGGAGGGAATTCACCCCTCCACTTT. Translated, it gives CASSQVGGNSPLHF. This chain joins TRBV3-1 (or the pseudogene TRBV3-2) and TRBJ1-6; no clear D gene. The CDR3 length is 14 residues. Germline V gene data show CDR1 as LGHDT and CDR2 as YNNKEL (reference sequence). V shed 1 base and J shed 7 bases, with 8 bases lying between them.

The V and J genes are TRBV2 and TRBJ1-5; 10 bases are shared with TRBD1. CDR3 size: 14 residues. After removal of 6 bases from V and 4 bases from J, the junction contained 3 bases not matched to a gene. CDR1 is SNHLY and CDR2 is FYNNEI in the germline V gene. The CDR3 spells CASRLDRGNQPQHF. The CDR3 DNA reads TGTGCCAGCAGGCTGGACAGGGGGAATCAGCCCCAGCATTTT.

DNA for the CDR3: TGTGCCAGCAGTATACAGGGGTTCACTGAAGCTTTCTTT. Protein sequence: CASSIQGFTEAFF. The chain uses TRBV27 and TRBJ1-1, with TRBD1 identical over 7 bases. This CDR3 has 13 amino acids. With 5 bases clipped from V and 4 bases from J, the junction kept 4 bases outside the gene matches. The V gene's germline CDR1 is MNHEY and CDR2 SMNVEV (reference sequence).

The V and J genes are TRBV11-2 and TRBJ2-3; 7 nucleotides match TRBD2. V shed 1 base and J 6 bases; nucleotides not matched to a gene: 7. Germline values: CDR1 SGHAT, CDR2 FQNNGV. The CDR3 runs to 15 residues. The CDR3 spells CASSLGFLAEDTQYF. CDR3 sequence (DNA): TGTGCCAGCAGCTTAGGATTTCTAGCGGAGGATACGCAGTATTTT.

This chain links TRBV30 with TRBJ1-1; TRBD1 matches at 10 bases. Germline CDR1 GTSNPN, CDR2 SVGIG (reference sequence). The trim removed 3 bases at V and 6 bases at J, leaving 10 bases unmatched. This CDR3 spans 15 amino acids. The CDR3 here is CAWRETGGGSAEAFF. CDR3 sequence (DNA): TGTGCCTGGAGGGAGACAGGGGGCGGATCGGCTGAAGCTTTCTTT. Together with reference TRBV30 and TRBJ1-1, the CDR3 gives the full variable domain: SQTIHQWPATLVQPVGSPLSLECTVEGTSNPNLYWYRQAAGRGLQLLFYSVGIGQISSEVPQNLSASRPQDRQFILSSKKLLLSDSGFYLCAWRETGGGSAEAFFGQGTRLTVV.

The rearrangement uses TRBV7-9 and TRBJ2-2; D not certain. The germline gives CDR1 SEHNR, CDR2 FQNEAQ (reference sequence). The CDR3 length is 14 residues. Trimming took 2 bases from V and 1 from J, leaving 5 bases between them. The CDR3 region has the DNA TGTGCCAGCAGCTTATCCGGGAACACCGGGGAGCTGTTTTTT. It translates to CASSLSGNTGELFF.

The chain couples TRBV15 to TRBJ2-1; D not resolved. This CDR3 comprises 13 residues. V lost 0 bases and J 9 bases, leaving 9 bases between the germline ends. CDR1 and CDR2 (germline): LNHNV, YYDKDF (reference sequence). The CDR3, as DNA: TGTGCCACCAGCAGAGATGTTTACGGTGAGCAGTTCTTC. Translation gives CATSRDVYGEQFF.

The chain uses TRBV19 and TRBJ2-1; 8 bases agree with TRBD2. The CDR3 totals 15 residues. In germline, CDR1 is LNHDA, CDR2 SQIVND (reference sequence). Trimming cost V 5 bases and J 5 bases; bases outside gene matches: 8. For the CDR3, the DNA is TGTGCCAGTAGTCTGGAAGCGGGGGAGAACAATGAGCAGTTCTTC. Encoded protein: CASSLEAGENNEQFF.

This clone was seen only once. The chain uses TRBV29-1 and TRBJ1-2; the D is unclear. V was cut by 4 bases and J by 0 bases, with 30 bases left in between. This CDR3 is 20 amino acids long. Germline V lookup: CDR1 SQVTM, CDR2 ANQGSEA. In DNA form, the CDR3 reads TGCAGCGTTGCGCTCTGGAGGGCCCTAGACCCTAACTCTTCTAACTATGGCTACACCTTC. Amino acids: CSVALWRALDPNSSNYGYTF.

The J gene is TRBJ1-6, the V gene TRBV7-8, with D tentatively TRBD1 (5 bases). Germline V CDR1 and CDR2: SGHVS, FQNEAQ. The CDR3 loop spans 15 amino acids. Between the trimmed V and J ends, which lost 5 bases and 9 bases, there was a span of 17 bases. The CDR3 DNA follows: TGTGCCAGCAGCCCAGCGGACAATAAAGGTTCACCCCTCCACTTT. Its translation is CASSPADNKGSPLHF.

This chain connects TRBV28 to TRBJ1-1; 8 bases are a match to TRBD1. V lost 5 bases, J lost 0 bases, and 8 bases stayed unmatched. This CDR3 has 16 residues. CDR1 is MDHEN, CDR2 SYDVKM, per germline. This chain's CDR3 is CASSPPGQALNTEAFF. The CDR3 coding sequence is TGTGCCAGCAGTCCCCCGGGACAGGCTTTGAACACTGAAGCTTTCTTT.

This chain connects TRBV19 to TRBJ2-7; weak D call: TRBD1 (6 bases). In germline, CDR1 is LNHDA, CDR2 SQIVND (reference sequence). Trimming removed 3 bases from V and 4 bases from J, with 16 bases in between. The CDR3 covers 15 residues. CDR3 bases: TGTGCCAGTAGTATCGGGACACTCGGGCATTACGAGCAGTACTTC. Protein: CASSIGTLGHYEQYF. Based on the CDR3 plus reference TRBV19 and TRBJ2-7, the full variable domain is DGGITQSPKYLFRKEGQNVTLSCEQNLNHDAMYWYRQDPGQGLRLIYYSQIVNDFQKGDIAEGYSVSREKKESFPLTVTSAQKNPTAFYLCASSIGTLGHYEQYFGPGTRLTVT.

The V and J genes are TRBV2 and TRBJ1-3, with TRBD1 identical over 7 bases. This CDR3 has 13 residues. V lost 7 bases, J lost 4 bases, and 4 bases stayed unmatched. Looked up from germline, CDR1 is SNHLY and CDR2 is FYNNEI. In DNA form, the CDR3 reads TGTGCCAGCAACAGGGGCTCAGGAAACACCATATATTTT. This codes for CASNRGSGNTIYF.

The rearrangement joins TRBV5-6 to TRBJ2-2, with 10 bases lining up with TRBD2. Germline V CDR1 and CDR2: SGHDT, YYEEEE. The V segment lost 2 bases and the J segment 4 bases; nucleotides outside the gene matches: 5. This CDR3 has 16 residues. CDR3 region: CASSFGLADSTGELFF. DNA of the CDR3: TGTGCCAGCAGCTTCGGACTAGCGGACTCCACCGGGGAGCTGTTTTTT.

The V call is TRBV29-1, the J call TRBJ2-7; TRBD1 might be the D (5 bases). The V gene's germline CDR1 is SQVTM and CDR2 ANQGSEA. V lost 4 bases and J lost 6, with 13 bases in between. This CDR3 is built from 12 residues. The CDR3 bases are TGCAGCGTTGCCCAGGGCCTCGGCGAGCAGTACTTC. This translates into CSVAQGLGEQYF.

This rearrangement joins TRBV4-2 to TRBJ1-3; perhaps TRBD1 as D (5 bases). The V gene lost 2 bases and the J gene lost 0 bases, with 8 bases spanning the gap. From germline, CDR1 is LGHNA and CDR2 YNFKEQ. The CDR3 length is 15 residues. The CDR3 coding sequence is TGTGCCAGCAGCCAAAGGGGAAGCTCTGGAAACACCATATATTTT. This encodes CASSQRGSSGNTIYF.

This clone appeared a few times. The chain carries TRBV2 and TRBJ1-4, with D perhaps TRBD1 (5 bases). With 11 bases removed from V and 6 bases from J, the gap between germline ends came to 19 bases. CDR3 length equals 14 residues. Germline V gives CDR1 SNHLY, CDR2 FYNNEI. The CDR3 loop reads CAYQTGGRYEKLFF. For the CDR3, the DNA is TGTGCCTACCAGACGGGGGGACGTTATGAAAAACTGTTTTTT.

The chain employs TRBV21-1 and TRBJ2-7; the table assigns TRBD2, which was not confirmed against the DNA. TRBV21-1 is labeled a pseudogene. The length of the CDR3 is 16 residues. The CDR3: CASSTTPGLSAYEQYF. CDR3 nucleotides: TGTGCCAGCAGCACCACCCCGGGACTTTCTGCCTACGAGCAGTACTTC.

V gene TRBV5-1 combines with J gene TRBJ1-2, with 11 bases that match TRBD1. Per germline, CDR1 SGHRS and CDR2 YFSETQ. This CDR3 spans 17 amino acids. V was pared by 4 bases and J by 3 bases, with 11 bases of the junction left unmatched. The chain's CDR3 is CASSRNPPGQGDYGYTF. The DNA for the CDR3 is TGCGCCAGCAGCCGAAATCCTCCGGGACAGGGGGACTATGGCTACACCTTC.

This clone has just one count. J is TRBJ1-4 and V is TRBV7-8; 7 nucleotides match TRBD1. CDR1 and CDR2 (germline): SGHVS, FQNEAQ. With 5 bases clipped from V and 8 bases from J, the junction kept 11 bases outside the gene matches. CDR3 length: 15 residues. DNA for the CDR3: TGTGCCAGCAGCCCCCTTAGAGCCAGGGGGGAAAAACTGTTTTTT. This encodes CASSPLRARGEKLFF.

The chain combines TRBV11-3 with TRBJ2-1; D perhaps matches TRBD2 (6 bases). The germline CDR1 and CDR2 sequences are SGHNT and YENEEA. Trimming shortened V by 0 bases and J by 0 bases, and 6 bases separated the two germline ends. This CDR3 comprises 15 residues. The CDR3 spells CASSLDGSSYNEQFF. CDR3 bases: TGTGCCAGCAGCTTAGACGGGAGCTCCTACAATGAGCAGTTCTTC.

This sequence joins TRBV7-8 and TRBJ2-5; TRBD1 matches at 7 bases. Germline V CDR1 and CDR2: SGHVS, FQNEAQ. This CDR3 has 13 residues. J was trimmed by 5 bases and V by 4 bases; bases with no gene match: 4. The CDR3 region has the DNA TGTGCCAGCAGCTCCGGGACAGTCGAGACCCAGTACTTC. Translated: CASSSGTVETQYF.